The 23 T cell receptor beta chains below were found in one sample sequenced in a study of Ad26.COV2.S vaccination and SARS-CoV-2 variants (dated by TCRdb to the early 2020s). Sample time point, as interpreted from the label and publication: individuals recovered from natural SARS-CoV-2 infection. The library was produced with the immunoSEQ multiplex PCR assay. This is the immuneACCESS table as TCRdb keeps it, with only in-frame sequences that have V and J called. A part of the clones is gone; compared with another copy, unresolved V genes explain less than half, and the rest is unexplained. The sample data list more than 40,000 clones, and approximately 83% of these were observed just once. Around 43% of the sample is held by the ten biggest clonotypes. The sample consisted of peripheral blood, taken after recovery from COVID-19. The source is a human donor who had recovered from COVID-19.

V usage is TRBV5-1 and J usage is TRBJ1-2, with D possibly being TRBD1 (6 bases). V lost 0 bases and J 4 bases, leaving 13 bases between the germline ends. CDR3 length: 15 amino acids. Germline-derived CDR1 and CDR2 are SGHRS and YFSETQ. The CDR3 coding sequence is TGCGCCAGCAGCTTGGCCCAGGGGAGTAGCTATGGCTACACCTTC. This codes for CASSLAQGSSYGYTF. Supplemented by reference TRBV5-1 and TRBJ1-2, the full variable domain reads KAGVTQTPRYLIKTRGQQVTLSCSPISGHRSVSWYQQTPGQGLQFLFEYFSETQRNKGNFPGRFSGRQFSNSRSEMNVSTLELGDSALYLCASSLAQGSSYGYTFGSGTRLTVV.

The CDR3 region is CASSPRTGELFF. DNA of the CDR3: TGTGCCAGCAGCCCCAGGACCGGGGAGCTGTTTTTT. The gene calls are TRBV3-1 (or the pseudogene TRBV3-2) and TRBJ2-2, with D hard to call. Trimming took off 4 bases at V and 5 bases at J, with 5 bases between the two ends. The CDR3 has 12 residues. Germline V lookup: CDR1 LGHDT, CDR2 YNNKEL (reference sequence).

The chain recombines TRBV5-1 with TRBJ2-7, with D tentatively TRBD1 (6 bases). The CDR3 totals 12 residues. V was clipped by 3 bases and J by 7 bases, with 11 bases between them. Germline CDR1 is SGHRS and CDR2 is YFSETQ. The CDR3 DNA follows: TGCGCCAGCAGCTCTCAGGGGCTTGAGCAGTACTTC. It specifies CASSSQGLEQYF.

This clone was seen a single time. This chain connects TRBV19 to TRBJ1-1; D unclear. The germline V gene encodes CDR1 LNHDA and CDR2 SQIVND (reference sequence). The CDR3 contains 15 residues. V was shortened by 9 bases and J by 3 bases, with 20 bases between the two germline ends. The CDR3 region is CASTPGPGRDTEAFF. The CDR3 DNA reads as TGTGCCAGCACCCCCGGGCCGGGTAGGGACACTGAAGCTTTCTTT.

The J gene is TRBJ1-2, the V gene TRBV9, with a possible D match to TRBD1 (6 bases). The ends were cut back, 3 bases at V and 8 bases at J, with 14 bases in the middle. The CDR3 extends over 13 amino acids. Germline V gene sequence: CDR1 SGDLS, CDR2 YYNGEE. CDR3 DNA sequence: TGTGCCAGCAGCGCCGAGACAGGACTCGGCTACACCTTC. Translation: CASSAETGLGYTF.

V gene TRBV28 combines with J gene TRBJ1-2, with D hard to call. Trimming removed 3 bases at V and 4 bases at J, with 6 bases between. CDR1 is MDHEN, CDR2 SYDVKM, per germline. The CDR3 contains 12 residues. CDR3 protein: CASSFGSYGYTF. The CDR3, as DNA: TGTGCCAGCAGTTTCGGCAGCTATGGCTACACCTTC.

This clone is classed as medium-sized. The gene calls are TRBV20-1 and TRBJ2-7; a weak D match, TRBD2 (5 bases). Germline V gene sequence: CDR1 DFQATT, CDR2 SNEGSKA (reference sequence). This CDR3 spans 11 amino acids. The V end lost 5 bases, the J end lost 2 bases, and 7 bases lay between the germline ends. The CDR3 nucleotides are TGCAGTGCTCCCGGGACCTACGAGCAGTACTTC. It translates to CSAPGTYEQYF.

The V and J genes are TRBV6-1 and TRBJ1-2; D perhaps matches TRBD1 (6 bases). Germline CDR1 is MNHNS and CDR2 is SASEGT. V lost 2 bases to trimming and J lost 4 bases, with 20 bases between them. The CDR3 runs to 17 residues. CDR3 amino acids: CASSESEFGGAGYGYTF. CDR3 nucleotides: TGTGCCAGCAGTGAAAGCGAGTTCGGGGGCGCGGGCTATGGCTACACCTTC.

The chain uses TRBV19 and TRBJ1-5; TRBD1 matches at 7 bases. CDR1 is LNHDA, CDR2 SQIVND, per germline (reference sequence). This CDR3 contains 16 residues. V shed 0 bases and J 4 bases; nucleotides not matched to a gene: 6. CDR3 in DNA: TGTGCCAGTAGTATAGACCTTACAGGGGTGAATCAGCCCCAGCATTTT. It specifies CASSIDLTGVNQPQHF. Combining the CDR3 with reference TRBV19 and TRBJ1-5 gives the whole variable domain DGGITQSPKYLFRKEGQNVTLSCEQNLNHDAMYWYRQDPGQGLRLIYYSQIVNDFQKGDIAEGYSVSREKKESFPLTVTSAQKNPTAFYLCASSIDLTGVNQPQHFGDGTRLSIL.

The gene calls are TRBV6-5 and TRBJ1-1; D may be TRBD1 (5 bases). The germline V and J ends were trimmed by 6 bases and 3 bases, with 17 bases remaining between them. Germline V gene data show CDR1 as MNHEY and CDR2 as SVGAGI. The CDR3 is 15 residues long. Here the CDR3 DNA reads TGTGCCAGCAGACGGGACCTCAAAGGGGACACTGAAGCTTTCTTT. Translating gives CASRRDLKGDTEAFF.

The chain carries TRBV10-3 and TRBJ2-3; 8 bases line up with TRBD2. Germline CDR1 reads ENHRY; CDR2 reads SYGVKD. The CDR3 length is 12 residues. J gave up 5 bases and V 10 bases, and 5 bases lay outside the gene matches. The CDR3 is CATLRGGDTQYF. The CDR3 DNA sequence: TGTGCCACCCTCCGGGGGGGAGATACGCAGTATTTT.

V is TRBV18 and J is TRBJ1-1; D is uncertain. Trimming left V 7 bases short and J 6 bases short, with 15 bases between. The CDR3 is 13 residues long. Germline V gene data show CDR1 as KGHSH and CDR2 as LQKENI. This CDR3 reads CASFTVRRPEAFF. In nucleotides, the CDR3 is TGTGCCAGCTTCACCGTCAGGCGTCCTGAAGCTTTCTTT. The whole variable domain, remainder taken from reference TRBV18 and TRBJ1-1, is NAGVMQNPRHLVRRRGQEARLRCSPMKGHSHVYWYRQLPEEGLKFMVYLQKENIIDESGMPKERFSAEFPKEGPSILRIQQVVRGDSAAYFCASFTVRRPEAFFGQGTRLTVV.

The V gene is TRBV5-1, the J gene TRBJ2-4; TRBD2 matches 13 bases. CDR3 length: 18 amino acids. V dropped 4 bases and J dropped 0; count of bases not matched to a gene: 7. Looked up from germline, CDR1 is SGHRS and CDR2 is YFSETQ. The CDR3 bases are TGCGCCAGCAGCCTGGGGACTAGCGGGATTTTAGCCAAAAACATTCAGTACTTC. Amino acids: CASSLGTSGILAKNIQYF.

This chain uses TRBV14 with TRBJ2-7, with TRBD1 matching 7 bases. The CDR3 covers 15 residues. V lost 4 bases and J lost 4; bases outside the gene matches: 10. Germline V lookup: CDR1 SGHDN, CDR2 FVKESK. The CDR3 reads CASSLRTGQLYEQYV. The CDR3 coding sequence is TGTGCCAGCAGCCTCCGGACAGGTCAGCTTTACGAGCAGTACGTC.

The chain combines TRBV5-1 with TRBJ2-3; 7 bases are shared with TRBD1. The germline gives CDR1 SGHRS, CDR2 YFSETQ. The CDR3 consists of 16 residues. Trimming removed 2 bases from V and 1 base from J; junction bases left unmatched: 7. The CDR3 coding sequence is TGCGCCAGCAGCTTATCAACAGGGGCCCGCACAGATACGCAGTATTTT. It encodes CASSLSTGARTDTQYF. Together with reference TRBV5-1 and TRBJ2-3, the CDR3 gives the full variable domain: KAGVTQTPRYLIKTRGQQVTLSCSPISGHRSVSWYQQTPGQGLQFLFEYFSETQRNKGNFPGRFSGRQFSNSRSEMNVSTLELGDSALYLCASSLSTGARTDTQYFGPGTRLTVL.

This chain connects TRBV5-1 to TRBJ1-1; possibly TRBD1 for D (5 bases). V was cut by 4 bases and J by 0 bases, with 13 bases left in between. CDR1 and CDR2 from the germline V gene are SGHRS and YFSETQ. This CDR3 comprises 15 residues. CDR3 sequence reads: CASSIGSTVNTEAFF. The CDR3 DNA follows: TGCGCCAGCAGCATAGGATCGACAGTGAACACTGAAGCTTTCTTT.

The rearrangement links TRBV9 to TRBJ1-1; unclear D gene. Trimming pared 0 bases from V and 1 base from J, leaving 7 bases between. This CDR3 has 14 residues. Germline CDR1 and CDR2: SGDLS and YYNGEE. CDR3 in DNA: TGTGCCAGCAGCGTAGTCAGCCAGAACACTGAAGCTTTCTTT. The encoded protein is CASSVVSQNTEAFF.

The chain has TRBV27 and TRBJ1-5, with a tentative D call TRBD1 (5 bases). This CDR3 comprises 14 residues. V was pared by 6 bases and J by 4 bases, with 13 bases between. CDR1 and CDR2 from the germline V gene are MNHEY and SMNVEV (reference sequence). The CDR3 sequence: CASRDWGQNQPQHF. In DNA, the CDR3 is TGTGCCAGCAGAGACTGGGGCCAAAATCAGCCCCAGCATTTT.

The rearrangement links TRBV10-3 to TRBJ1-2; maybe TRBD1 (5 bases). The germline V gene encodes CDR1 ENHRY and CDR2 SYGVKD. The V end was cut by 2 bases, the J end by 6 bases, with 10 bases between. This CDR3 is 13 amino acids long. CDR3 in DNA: TGTGCCATCAGTGAGGGGGCAGCGGATGGCTACACCTTC. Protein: CAISEGAADGYTF.

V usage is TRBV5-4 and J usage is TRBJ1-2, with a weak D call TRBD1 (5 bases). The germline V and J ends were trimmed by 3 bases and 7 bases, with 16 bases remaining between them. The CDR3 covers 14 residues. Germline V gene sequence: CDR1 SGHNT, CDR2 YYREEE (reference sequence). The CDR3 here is CASSSAVGASGYTF. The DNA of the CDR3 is TGTGCCAGCAGCTCGGCGGTAGGGGCAAGTGGCTACACCTTC.

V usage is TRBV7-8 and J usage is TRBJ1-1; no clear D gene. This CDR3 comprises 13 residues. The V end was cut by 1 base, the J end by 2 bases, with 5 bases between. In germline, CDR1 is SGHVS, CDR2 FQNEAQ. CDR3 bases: TGTGCCAGCAGCTTAGACAGTAACACTGAAGCTTTCTTT. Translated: CASSLDSNTEAFF.

The CDR3 reads CASRRGSSYNEQFF. The CDR3 coding sequence is TGTGCCAGCAGGAGGGGTAGCTCCTACAATGAGCAGTTCTTC. The chain combines TRBV25-1 with TRBJ2-1, with D perhaps being TRBD1 or TRBD2 (5 bases each). Germline CDR1 and CDR2: MGHDK and SYGVNS. V lost 6 bases and J 0 bases, leaving 9 bases between the germline ends. The CDR3 spans 14 residues.

As DNA, the CDR3 is TGTGCCAGCAGTGAAGACCGGTCTGGGGCCAACGTCCTGACTTTC. The encoded protein is CASSEDRSGANVLTF. The chain recombines TRBV2 with TRBJ2-6; the D is unclear. Germline V gene sequence: CDR1 SNHLY, CDR2 FYNNEI. V shed 1 base and J shed 1 base, with 5 bases lying between them. The CDR3 covers 15 residues.